Below, 11 T cell receptor beta chains from the same sample are listed, as sequenced in a study of blood T cell repertoires in COVID-19. Here immunoSEQ multiplex PCR was the method, and the copy in TCRdb shows in-frame clones only, minus some. This table holds fewer than 500,000 clones, nearly 90% found once. Sequenced input: PBMCs or T cells enriched from blood (not recorded which). The receptors come from a woman aged 18-30 years with acute COVID-19.

Of note for this clone: Compared with germline, one end of the junction differs, possibly owing to a read error. V usage is TRBV24-1 and J usage is TRBJ2-1, with D possibly being TRBD2 (6 bases). This CDR3 region has 13 residues. The germline gives CDR1 KGHDR, CDR2 SFDVKD. The CDR3 region has the DNA TGCGACGTAGGGAGGAGCTCCTACAATGAGCAGTTCTTC. Protein product: CDVGRSSYNEQFF.

The rearrangement uses TRBV7-2 and TRBJ2-7, with a tentative D call TRBD2 (6 bases). The germline CDR1 and CDR2 sequences are SGHTA and FQGNSA. There are 12 residues in the CDR3. The V gene lost 4 bases and the J gene lost 6 bases, with 10 bases spanning the gap. DNA of the CDR3: TGTGCCAGCAGCTGGAGGGCCAGCGAGCAGTACTTC. Translated: CASSWRASEQYF.

J is TRBJ1-6 and V is TRBV27; D is unclear. V was clipped by 5 bases and J by 8 bases, with 10 bases between them. CDR1 and CDR2 from the germline V gene are MNHEY and SMNVEV (reference sequence). The CDR3 is 13 amino acids. The CDR3 sequence is CASSISQYSPLHF. Here the CDR3 DNA reads TGTGCCAGCAGTATTTCTCAGTATTCACCCCTCCACTTT.

This clone has only one observation. The chain carries TRBV7-9 and TRBJ1-1; 12 nucleotides align to TRBD1. The germline V gene has CDR1 SEHNR and CDR2 FQNEAQ (reference sequence). The CDR3 is made up of 16 amino acids. Losses at the gene ends were 3 bases for V and 8 bases for J; bases not matched to a gene: 10. The CDR3 loop is CASSFSSGTGGSEAFF. Written as DNA, the CDR3 is TGTGCCAGCAGCTTTTCCTCCGGGACAGGGGGCAGCGAAGCTTTCTTT.

The V and J genes are TRBV6-1 and TRBJ2-5; D is perhaps TRBD2 (6 bases). This CDR3 region has 15 residues. From germline, CDR1 is MNHNS and CDR2 SASEGT. V lost 2 bases, J lost 2 bases, and 12 bases lay in between. The DNA of the CDR3 is TGTGCCAGCAGTGAAAGTCCCGGGGGACAAGAGACCCAGTACTTC. Encoded protein: CASSESPGGQETQYF.

The chain employs TRBV13 and TRBJ2-2; possibly TRBD2 for D (5 bases). The germline V and J ends were trimmed by 8 bases and 2 bases, with 12 bases remaining between them. Germline V gives CDR1 PRHDT, CDR2 FYEKMQ (reference sequence). The CDR3 loop spans 14 amino acids. The CDR3 loop reads CASGDYYNTGELFF. DNA of the CDR3: TGTGCCAGCGGAGACTACTACAACACCGGGGAGCTGTTTTTT.

The chain uses TRBV19 and TRBJ1-2, with 11 bases that match TRBD1. J was trimmed by 2 bases and V by 6 bases; bases with no gene match: 5. The CDR3 contains 15 residues. Germline CDR1 LNHDA, CDR2 SQIVND (reference sequence). Here the CDR3 DNA reads TGTGCCAGTAGACTAGGACAGGGGGCAAACTATGGCTACACCTTC. Amino acids: CASRLGQGANYGYTF.

The chain uses TRBV11-3 and TRBJ2-1; D gene ambiguous. Germline assignment: CDR1 SGHNT and CDR2 YENEEA. Trimming shortened V by 5 bases and J by 4 bases, and 15 bases separated the two germline ends. The CDR3 is made up of 15 amino acids. The CDR3 DNA is TGTGCCAGCAGCCAAGCGCTTGGCGGTTACAATGAGCAGTTCTTC. Translating it yields CASSQALGGYNEQFF.

In its sample, this clone was seen a few times. The chain employs TRBV6-5 and TRBJ2-3; D might be TRBD2 (6 bases). The V end lost 2 bases, the J end lost 2 bases, and 11 bases lay between the germline ends. The CDR3 is 15 amino acids. Germline V CDR1 and CDR2: MNHEY, SVGAGI. The CDR3 region is CASSYGTSHTDTQYF. The CDR3 DNA is TGTGCCAGCAGTTACGGGACTTCCCACACAGATACGCAGTATTTT.

The table lists this clone with a count of one. The rearrangement joins TRBV9 to TRBJ1-5; D is uncertain. The CDR3 is 15 residues long. Germline V gene lookup returns CDR1 SGDLS and CDR2 YYNGEE. V was trimmed by 0 bases and J by 2 bases, leaving 9 bases between them. CDR3: CASSVGANGNQPQHF. In nucleotides, the CDR3 is TGTGCCAGCAGCGTAGGGGCGAACGGCAATCAGCCCCAGCATTTT.

V gene TRBV9 combines with J gene TRBJ2-3; perhaps TRBD2 as D (6 bases). Germline CDR1 reads SGDLS; CDR2 reads YYNGEE. Trimming shortened V by 4 bases and J by 8 bases, and 8 bases separated the two germline ends. The CDR3 totals 11 residues. CDR3 DNA sequence: TGTGCCAGCAGCCCGGGGGTTACGCAGTATTTT. It encodes CASSPGVTQYF.